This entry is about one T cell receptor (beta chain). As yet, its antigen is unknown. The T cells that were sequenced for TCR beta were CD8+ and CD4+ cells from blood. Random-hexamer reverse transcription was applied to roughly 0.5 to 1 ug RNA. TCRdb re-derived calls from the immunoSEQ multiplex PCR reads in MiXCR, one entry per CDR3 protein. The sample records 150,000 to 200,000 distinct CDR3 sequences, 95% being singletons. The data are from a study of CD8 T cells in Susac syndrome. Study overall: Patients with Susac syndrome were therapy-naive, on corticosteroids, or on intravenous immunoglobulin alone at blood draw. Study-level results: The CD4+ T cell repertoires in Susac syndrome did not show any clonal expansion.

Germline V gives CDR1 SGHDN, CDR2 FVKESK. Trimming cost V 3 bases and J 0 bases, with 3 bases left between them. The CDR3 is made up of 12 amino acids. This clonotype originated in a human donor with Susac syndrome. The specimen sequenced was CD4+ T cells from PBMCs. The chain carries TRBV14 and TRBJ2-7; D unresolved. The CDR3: CASSQVSYEQYF. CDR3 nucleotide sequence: TGTGCCAGCAGCCAGGTCTCCTACGAGCAGTACTTC.